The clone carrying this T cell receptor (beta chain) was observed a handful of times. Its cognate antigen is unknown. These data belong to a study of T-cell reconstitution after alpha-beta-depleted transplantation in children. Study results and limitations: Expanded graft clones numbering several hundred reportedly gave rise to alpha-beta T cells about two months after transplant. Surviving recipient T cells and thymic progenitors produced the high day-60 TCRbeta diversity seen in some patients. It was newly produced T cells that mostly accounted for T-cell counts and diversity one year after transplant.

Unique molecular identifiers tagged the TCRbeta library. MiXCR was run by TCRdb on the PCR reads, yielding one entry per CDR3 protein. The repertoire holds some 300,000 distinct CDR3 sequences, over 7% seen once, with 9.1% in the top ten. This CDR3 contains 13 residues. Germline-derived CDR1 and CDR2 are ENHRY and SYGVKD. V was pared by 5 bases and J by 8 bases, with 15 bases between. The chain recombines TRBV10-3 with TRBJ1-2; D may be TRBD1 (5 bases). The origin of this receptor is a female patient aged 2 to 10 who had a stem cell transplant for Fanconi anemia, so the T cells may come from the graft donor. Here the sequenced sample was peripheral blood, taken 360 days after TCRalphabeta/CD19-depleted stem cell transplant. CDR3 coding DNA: TGTGCCATCAGTTTGTCAGGGAACAAGGGCTACACCTTC. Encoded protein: CAISLSGNKGYTF.